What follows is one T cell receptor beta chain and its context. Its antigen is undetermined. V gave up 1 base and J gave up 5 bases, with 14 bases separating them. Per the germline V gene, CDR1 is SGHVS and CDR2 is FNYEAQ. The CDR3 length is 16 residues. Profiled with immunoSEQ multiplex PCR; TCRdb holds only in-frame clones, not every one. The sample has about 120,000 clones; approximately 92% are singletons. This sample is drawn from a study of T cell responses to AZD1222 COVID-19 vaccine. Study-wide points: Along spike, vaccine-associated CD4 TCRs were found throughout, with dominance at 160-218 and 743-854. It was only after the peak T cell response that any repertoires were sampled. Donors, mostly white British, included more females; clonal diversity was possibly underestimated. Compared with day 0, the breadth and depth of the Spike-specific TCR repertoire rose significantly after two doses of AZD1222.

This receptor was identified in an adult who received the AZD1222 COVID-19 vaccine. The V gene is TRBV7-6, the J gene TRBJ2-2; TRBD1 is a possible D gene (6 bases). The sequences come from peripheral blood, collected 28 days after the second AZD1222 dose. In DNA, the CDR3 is TGTGCCAGCAGCTTAGTGTCAGGGGAGATGACCGGGGAGCTGTTTTTT. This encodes CASSLVSGEMTGELFF.